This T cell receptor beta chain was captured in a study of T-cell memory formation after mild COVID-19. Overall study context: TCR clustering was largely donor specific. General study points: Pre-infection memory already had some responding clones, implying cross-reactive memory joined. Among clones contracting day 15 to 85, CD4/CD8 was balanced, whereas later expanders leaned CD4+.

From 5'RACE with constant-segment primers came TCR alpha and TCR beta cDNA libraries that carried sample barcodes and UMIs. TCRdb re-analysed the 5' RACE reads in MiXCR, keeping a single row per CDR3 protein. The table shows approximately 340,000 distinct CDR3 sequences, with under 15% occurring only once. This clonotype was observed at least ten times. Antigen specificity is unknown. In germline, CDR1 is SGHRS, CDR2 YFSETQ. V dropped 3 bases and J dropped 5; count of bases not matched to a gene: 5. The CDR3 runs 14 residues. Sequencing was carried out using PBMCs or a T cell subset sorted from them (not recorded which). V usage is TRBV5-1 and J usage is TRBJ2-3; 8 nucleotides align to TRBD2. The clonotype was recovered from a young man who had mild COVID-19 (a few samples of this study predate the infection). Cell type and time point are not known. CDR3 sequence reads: CASSSAGGGDTQYF. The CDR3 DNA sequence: TGCGCCAGCAGCTCTGCGGGGGGTGGAGATACGCAGTATTTT.